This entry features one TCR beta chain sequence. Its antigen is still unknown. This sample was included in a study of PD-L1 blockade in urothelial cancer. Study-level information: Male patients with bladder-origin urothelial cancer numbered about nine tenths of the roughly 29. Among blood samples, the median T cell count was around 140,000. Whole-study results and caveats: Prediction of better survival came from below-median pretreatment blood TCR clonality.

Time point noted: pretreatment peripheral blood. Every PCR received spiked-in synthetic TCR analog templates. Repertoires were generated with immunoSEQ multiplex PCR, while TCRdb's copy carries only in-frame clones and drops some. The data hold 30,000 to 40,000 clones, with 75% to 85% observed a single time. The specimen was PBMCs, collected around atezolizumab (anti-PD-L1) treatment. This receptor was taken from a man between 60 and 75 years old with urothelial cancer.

Here the CDR3 reads CASSENRGFRETQYF. In DNA form, the CDR3 reads TGTGCCAGCAGTGAGAACAGGGGGTTTAGGGAGACCCAGTACTTC. The V and J genes are TRBV6-1 and TRBJ2-5; 8 bases agree with TRBD1. The V and J ends lost 3 bases and 5 bases, in that order; junction bases with no gene match: 8. CDR1 and CDR2 from the germline V gene are MNHNS and SASEGT. The CDR3 has 15 residues.